This is a list of T cell receptor beta chains from one sample in a study of CD4 T cells in relation to SARS-CoV-2 and coronaviruses. These receptors' targets are unknown. TCRdb keeps only in-frame clones here, not all; method: immunoSEQ multiplex PCR. The repertoire holds 20,000 or so clones, 60% to 80% seen once, with around a sixth in the top ten. Sequencing used CD4+ T cells from PBMCs, cultured in vitro. These receptors were taken from a human donor in good health. Each CDR3 is given with its conserved first and last residue. The D gene is left open where the match is weak. Clone sizes are given selectively: once, few, many, or a class where the clone is expanded.

CDR3 DNA: TGTGCCAGCAGTTACGATTTCTATAATAATTCACCCCTCCACTTT
CDR3 protein: CASSYDFYNNSPLHF
V gene: TRBV6-5
D gene: .
J gene: TRBJ1-6
clone size: .
CDR3 length: 15

CDR3 DNA: TGTGCCATCAGTGGGGTGTCCGGGGGAGGGCCCATCGGGGAGCAGTACTTC
CDR3 protein: CAISGVSGGGPIGEQYF
V gene: TRBV10-3
D gene: TRBD2
J gene: TRBJ2-7
clone size: .
CDR3 length: 17

CDR3 DNA: TGTGCCAGCAGCGTTGGACAGGGCCCGCGGGTGGTAACTAATGAAAAACTGTTTTTT
CDR3 protein: CASSVGQGPRVVTNEKLFF
V gene: TRBV9
D gene: TRBD1
J gene: TRBJ1-4
clone size: once
CDR3 length: 19

CDR3 DNA: TGCGCCAGCAGCCAAGTACTCACTACCGAGAGATACGAGCAGTACTTC
CDR3 protein: CASSQVLTTERYEQYF
V gene: TRBV4-1
D gene: .
J gene: TRBJ2-7
clone size: .
CDR3 length: 16

CDR3 DNA: TGTGCCAGTATCAGGGGACGTCCCCTGAACACTGAAGCTTTCTTT
CDR3 protein: CASIRGRPLNTEAFF
V gene: TRBV19
D gene: .
J gene: TRBJ1-1
clone size: .
CDR3 length: 15

CDR3 DNA: TGTGCCAGCAGCTACATGGACAGAGGCAATCAGCCCCAGCATTTT
CDR3 protein: CASSYMDRGNQPQHF
V gene: TRBV5-8
D gene: .
J gene: TRBJ1-5
clone size: .
CDR3 length: 15

CDR3 DNA: TGTGCCAGCCGCGATACACAAGAGACCCAGTACTTC
CDR3 protein: CASRDTQETQYF
V gene: TRBV6-5
D gene: .
J gene: TRBJ2-5
clone size: .
CDR3 length: 12

CDR3 DNA: TGTGCCAGCTCACTTTATAGCGGAGTTAGCACAGATACGCAGTATTTT
CDR3 protein: CASSLYSGVSTDTQYF
V gene: TRBV18
D gene: .
J gene: TRBJ2-3
clone size: .
CDR3 length: 16

CDR3 DNA: TGTGCCAGCAGTTTAGGGGATTACGAGCAGTACTTC
CDR3 protein: CASSLGDYEQYF
V gene: TRBV28
D gene: .
J gene: TRBJ2-7
clone size: .
CDR3 length: 12

CDR3 DNA: TGCGCCAGCAGATCGGACAGGGGCCCCTACGAGCAGTACTTC
CDR3 protein: CASRSDRGPYEQYF
V gene: TRBV10-1
D gene: TRBD1
J gene: TRBJ2-7
clone size: .
CDR3 length: 14

CDR3 DNA: TGTGCCAGCTCACCGGATAGCGTCCGAACGAGTGGCTACACCTTC
CDR3 protein: CASSPDSVRTSGYTF
V gene: TRBV18
D gene: .
J gene: TRBJ1-2
clone size: .
CDR3 length: 15

CDR3 DNA: TGTGCCAGCAGTCTAGAGGGATTCTCCTCCTACGAGCAGTACTTC
CDR3 protein: CASSLEGFSSYEQYF
V gene: TRBV7-3
D gene: .
J gene: TRBJ2-7
clone size: .
CDR3 length: 15

CDR3 DNA: TGTGCCAGCTCACAAGACAGGGCAAATGAGCAGTTCTTC
CDR3 protein: CASSQDRANEQFF
V gene: TRBV18
D gene: TRBD1
J gene: TRBJ2-1
clone size: .
CDR3 length: 13

CDR3 DNA: TGTGCCAGCAGCTTAGTTTCCGGGCCAGATACGCAGTATTTT
CDR3 protein: CASSLVSGPDTQYF
V gene: TRBV7-3
D gene: .
J gene: TRBJ2-3
clone size: .
CDR3 length: 14

CDR3 DNA: TGCAGTGCCCTACACGGGAGAGAAGCTTTCTTT
CDR3 protein: CSALHGREAFF
V gene: TRBV20-1
D gene: .
J gene: TRBJ1-1
clone size: few
CDR3 length: 11

CDR3 DNA: TGTGCCAGCAGCTGGGACAGGGTCGATTCACCCCTCCACTTT
CDR3 protein: CASSWDRVDSPLHF
V gene: TRBV5-4
D gene: TRBD1
J gene: TRBJ1-6
clone size: .
CDR3 length: 14

CDR3 DNA: TGTGCCAGCACCATCAACAGGGGGTCCTACGAGCAGTACTTC
CDR3 protein: CASTINRGSYEQYF
V gene: TRBV7-9
D gene: TRBD1
J gene: TRBJ2-7
clone size: few
CDR3 length: 14

CDR3 DNA: TGTGCCACCAGCAGGAACTTCACAGGGGTAAATCAGCCCCAGCATTTT
CDR3 protein: CATSRNFTGVNQPQHF
V gene: TRBV15
D gene: TRBD1
J gene: TRBJ1-5
clone size: .
CDR3 length: 16

CDR3 DNA: TGCGCCAGCAGTGAGTCGGGACTAGCGGGAACATACAATGAGCAGTTCTTC
CDR3 protein: CASSESGLAGTYNEQFF
V gene: TRBV10-1
D gene: TRBD2
J gene: TRBJ2-1
clone size: .
CDR3 length: 17

CDR3 DNA: TGCGCCAGCAGCCAAGAGCGTGTACAGTGGTTCGGTGAGCAGTTCTTC
CDR3 protein: CASSQERVQWFGEQFF
V gene: TRBV4-1
D gene: .
J gene: TRBJ2-1
clone size: .
CDR3 length: 16